Below are 9 T cell receptor beta chains sequenced from a single sample in a study of shared clonotypes between healthy human individuals. The protocol was immunoSEQ multiplex PCR, while the TCRdb copy is restricted to in-frame clones and leaves out a portion. The sample consists of over a million clones, about three quarters of them appearing once. Sample: memory CD4+ T cells sorted from blood. The subset is: CD45RA-negative fraction. These receptors were taken from a man between 18 and 35 years old in good health.

Here the CDR3 DNA reads TGTGCCAGCAGCTTGGGGGGGATACTCTCCTACGAGCAGTACTTC. This gives the protein CASSLGGILSYEQYF. V usage is TRBV7-2 and J usage is TRBJ2-7; the match to TRBD2 covers 7 bases. Germline CDR1 and CDR2: SGHTA and FQGNSA. The V gene end was trimmed by 3 bases and the J gene end by 0 bases; junction bases not matched to a gene: 5. The CDR3 is made up of 15 amino acids.

The chain uses TRBV2 and TRBJ1-1, with a tentative D call TRBD1 (5 bases). The CDR3 is made up of 13 amino acids. Germline CDR1 and CDR2: SNHLY and FYNNEI. V was clipped by 1 base and J by 12 bases, with 15 bases between them. CDR3: CASSEGGGGTPFF. The CDR3 bases are TGTGCCAGCAGTGAAGGCGGGGGGGGTACACCTTTCTTT.

This clone was seen a single time. The chain has TRBV5-1 and TRBJ2-3, with 8 bases that match TRBD2. This CDR3 is built from 16 residues. Germline values: CDR1 SGHRS, CDR2 YFSETQ. V gave up 0 bases and J gave up 0 bases; unmatched junction bases: 3. DNA for the CDR3: TGCGCCAGCAGCTTGGAGCGGGGGTATAGCACAGATACGCAGTATTTT. This translates into CASSLERGYSTDTQYF.

This clone was seen repeatedly, ten times or more. Additional DNA sequences in this sample encode the identical CDR3. The chain recombines TRBV4-1 with TRBJ1-6; D gene unclear. CDR3 length equals 13 residues. The V end was cut by 0 bases, the J end by 7 bases, with 4 bases between. Per germline, CDR1 MGHRA and CDR2 YSYEKL. The CDR3 reads CASSQDPNSPLHF. CDR3 coding DNA: TGCGCCAGCAGCCAAGATCCGAATTCACCCCTCCACTTT.

The CDR3 here is CASSDFGTGANTGELFF. The CDR3 DNA sequence: TGCGCCAGCAGTGATTTCGGGACAGGAGCGAACACCGGGGAGCTGTTTTTT. The rearrangement joins TRBV10-2 to TRBJ2-2; 8 bases match TRBD1. Trimming removed 3 bases from V and 0 bases from J; junction bases left unmatched: 6. This CDR3 comprises 17 residues. Germline CDR1 is WSHSY and CDR2 is SAAADI.

The chain combines TRBV5-1 with TRBJ2-5; D perhaps matches TRBD2 (5 bases). The CDR3 contains 12 residues. The V gene lost 7 bases and the J gene lost 0 bases, with 7 bases spanning the gap. Germline CDR1 reads SGHRS; CDR2 reads YFSETQ. The CDR3: CASGRDQETQYF. In DNA form, the CDR3 reads TGCGCCAGCGGGCGGGACCAAGAGACCCAGTACTTC.

In DNA form, the CDR3 reads TGTGCCAGCAGCTCACCCGGAACCTACGAGCAGTACTTC. Protein product: CASSSPGTYEQYF. V gene TRBV7-9 combines with J gene TRBJ2-7; D call uncertain. The germline CDR1 and CDR2 sequences are SEHNR and FQNEAQ (reference sequence). With 4 bases removed from V and 2 bases from J, the gap between germline ends came to 9 bases. The CDR3 length is 13 residues.

The V gene is TRBV7-9, the J gene TRBJ2-2; perhaps D is TRBD1 or TRBD2 (5 bases each). Germline V gene sequence: CDR1 SEHNR, CDR2 FQNEAQ (reference sequence). The CDR3 loop spans 15 amino acids. V lost 5 bases, J lost 7 bases, and 17 bases lay in between. CDR3 bases: TGTGCCAGCAGCGAGACCGGGACGTACGGCGGGGAGCTGTTTTTT. Translated: CASSETGTYGGELFF.

The rearrangement joins TRBV6-5 to TRBJ1-1; the match to TRBD1 covers 7 bases. The trim removed 2 bases at V and 1 base at J, leaving 7 bases unmatched. Germline CDR1 is MNHEY and CDR2 is SVGAGI. The CDR3 totals 16 residues. CDR3 residues: CASSYDRALRNTEAFF. CDR3 bases: TGTGCCAGCAGTTACGACAGGGCCTTAAGGAACACTGAAGCTTTCTTT.